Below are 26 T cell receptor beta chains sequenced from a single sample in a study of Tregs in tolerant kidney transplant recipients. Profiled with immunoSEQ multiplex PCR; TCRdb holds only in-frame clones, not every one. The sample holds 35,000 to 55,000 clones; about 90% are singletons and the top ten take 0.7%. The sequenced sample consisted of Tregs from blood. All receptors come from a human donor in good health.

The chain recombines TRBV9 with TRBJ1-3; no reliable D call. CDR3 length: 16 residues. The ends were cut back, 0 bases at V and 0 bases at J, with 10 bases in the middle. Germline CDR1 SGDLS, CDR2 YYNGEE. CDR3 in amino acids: CASSVEGLFSGNTIYF. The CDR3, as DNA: TGTGCCAGCAGCGTAGAGGGCCTTTTCTCTGGAAACACCATATATTTT.

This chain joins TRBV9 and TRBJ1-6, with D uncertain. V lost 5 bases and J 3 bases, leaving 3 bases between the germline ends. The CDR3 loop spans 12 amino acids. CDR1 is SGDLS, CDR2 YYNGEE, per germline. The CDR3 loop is CASSLYNSPLHF. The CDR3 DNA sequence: TGTGCCAGCAGTCTCTATAATTCACCCCTCCACTTT. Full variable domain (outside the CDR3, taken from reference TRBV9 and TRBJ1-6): DSGVTQTPKHLITATGQRVTLRCSPRSGDLSVYWYQQSLDQGLQFLIQYYNGEERAKGNILERFSAQQFPDLHSELNLSSLELGDSALYFCASSLYNSPLHFGNGTRLTVT.

The CDR3 spells CATSRDQQPQHF. The CDR3 bases are TGTGCCACCAGCAGAGATCAACAGCCCCAGCATTTT. This chain joins TRBV15 and TRBJ1-5, with D unclear. This CDR3 has 12 amino acids. The V and J ends lost 0 bases and 7 bases respectively, with 4 bases between them. Germline lookup yields CDR1 LNHNV and CDR2 YYDKDF (reference sequence). Complete variable domain (other parts from reference TRBV15 and TRBJ1-5): DAMVIQNPRYQVTQFGKPVTLSCSQTLNHNVMYWYQQKSSQAPKLLFHYYDKDFNNEADTPDNFQSRRPNTSFCFLDIRSPGLGDTAMYLCATSRDQQPQHFGDGTRLSIL.

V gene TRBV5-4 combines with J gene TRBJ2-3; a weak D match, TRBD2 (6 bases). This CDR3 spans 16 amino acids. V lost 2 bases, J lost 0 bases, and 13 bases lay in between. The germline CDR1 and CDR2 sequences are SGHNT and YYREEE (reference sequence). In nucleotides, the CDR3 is TGTGCCAGCAGCTTCGGCGGGACGGTGAGCACAGATACGCAGTATTTT. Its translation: CASSFGGTVSTDTQYF.

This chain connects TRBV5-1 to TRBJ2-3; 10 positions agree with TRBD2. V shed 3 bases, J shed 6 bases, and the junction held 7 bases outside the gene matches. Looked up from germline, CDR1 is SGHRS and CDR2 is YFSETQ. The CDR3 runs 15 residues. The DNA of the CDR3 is TGCGCCAGCAGCTGGGATAGCGGGGGGTCGGATACGCAGTATTTT. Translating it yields CASSWDSGGSDTQYF.

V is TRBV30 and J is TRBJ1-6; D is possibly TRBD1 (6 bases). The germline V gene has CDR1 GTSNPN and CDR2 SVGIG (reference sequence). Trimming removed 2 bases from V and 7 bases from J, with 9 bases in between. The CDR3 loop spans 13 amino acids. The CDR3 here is CAWSNRANSPLHF. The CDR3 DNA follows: TGTGCCTGGAGTAACAGGGCCAATTCACCCCTCCACTTT.

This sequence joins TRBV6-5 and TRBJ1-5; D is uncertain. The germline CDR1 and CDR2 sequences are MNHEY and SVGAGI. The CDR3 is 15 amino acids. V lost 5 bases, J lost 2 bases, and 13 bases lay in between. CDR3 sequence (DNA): TGTGCCAGCAGTGGATATGGGTCTGGCAATCAGCCCCAGCATTTT. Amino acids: CASSGYGSGNQPQHF.

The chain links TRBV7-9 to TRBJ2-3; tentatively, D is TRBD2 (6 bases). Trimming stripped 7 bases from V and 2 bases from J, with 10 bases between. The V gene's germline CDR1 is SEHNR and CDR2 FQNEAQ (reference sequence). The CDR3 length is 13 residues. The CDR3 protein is CASTVAATDTQYF. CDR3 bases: TGTGCCAGCACGGTAGCGGCCACAGATACGCAGTATTTT.

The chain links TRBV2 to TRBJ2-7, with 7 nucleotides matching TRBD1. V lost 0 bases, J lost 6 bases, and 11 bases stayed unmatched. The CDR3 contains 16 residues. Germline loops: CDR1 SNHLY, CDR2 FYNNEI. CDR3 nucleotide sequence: TGTGCCAGCAGTGAAGCGATACAGGGGCCCGGCGGCGAGCAGTACTTC. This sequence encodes CASSEAIQGPGGEQYF.

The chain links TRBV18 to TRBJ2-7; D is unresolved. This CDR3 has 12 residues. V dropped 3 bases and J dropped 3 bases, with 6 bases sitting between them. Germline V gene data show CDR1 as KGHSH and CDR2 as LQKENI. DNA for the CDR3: TGTGCCAGCTCACCTGGGCACTACGAGCAGTACTTC. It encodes CASSPGHYEQYF.

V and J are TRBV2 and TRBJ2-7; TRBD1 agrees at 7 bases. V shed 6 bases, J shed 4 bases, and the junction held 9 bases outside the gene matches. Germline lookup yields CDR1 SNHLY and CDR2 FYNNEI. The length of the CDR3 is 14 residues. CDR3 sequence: CASRRQGLGYEQYF. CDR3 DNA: TGTGCCAGCAGGCGACAGGGCCTCGGGTACGAGCAGTACTTC.

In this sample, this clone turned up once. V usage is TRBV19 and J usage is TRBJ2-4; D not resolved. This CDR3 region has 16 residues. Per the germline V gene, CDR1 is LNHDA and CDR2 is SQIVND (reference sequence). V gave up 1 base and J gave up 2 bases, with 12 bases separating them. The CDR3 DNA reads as TGTGCCAGTAGTATAGTAAACCAAGCCCCCAAAAACATTCAGTACTTC. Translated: CASSIVNQAPKNIQYF.

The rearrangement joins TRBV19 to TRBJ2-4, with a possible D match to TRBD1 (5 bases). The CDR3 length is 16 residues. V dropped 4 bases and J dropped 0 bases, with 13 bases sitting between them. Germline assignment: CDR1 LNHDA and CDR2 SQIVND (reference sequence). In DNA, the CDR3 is TGTGCCAGTAGTAGCAGACGGACAATAGCCAAAAACATTCAGTACTTC. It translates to CASSSRRTIAKNIQYF.

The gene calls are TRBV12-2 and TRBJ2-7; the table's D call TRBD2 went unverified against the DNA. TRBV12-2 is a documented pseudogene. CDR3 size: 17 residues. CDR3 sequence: CASRLEGGLDHPYEQYF. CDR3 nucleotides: TGTGCAAGTCGCTTAGAGGGGGGGCTAGACCATCCTTACGAGCAGTACTTC.

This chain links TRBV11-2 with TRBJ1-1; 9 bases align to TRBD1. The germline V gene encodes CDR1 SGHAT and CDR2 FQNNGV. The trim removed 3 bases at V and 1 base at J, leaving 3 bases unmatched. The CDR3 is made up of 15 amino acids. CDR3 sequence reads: CASSLRGQGNTEAFF. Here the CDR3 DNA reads TGTGCCAGCAGCTTGAGGGGACAGGGGAACACTGAAGCTTTCTTT.

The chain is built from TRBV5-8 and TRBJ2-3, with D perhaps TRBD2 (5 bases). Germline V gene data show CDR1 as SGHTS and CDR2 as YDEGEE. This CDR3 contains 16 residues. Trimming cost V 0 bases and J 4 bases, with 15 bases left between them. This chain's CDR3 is CASSLALGERPDTQYF. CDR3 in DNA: TGTGCCAGCAGCTTGGCCTTGGGAGAAAGGCCAGATACGCAGTATTTT.

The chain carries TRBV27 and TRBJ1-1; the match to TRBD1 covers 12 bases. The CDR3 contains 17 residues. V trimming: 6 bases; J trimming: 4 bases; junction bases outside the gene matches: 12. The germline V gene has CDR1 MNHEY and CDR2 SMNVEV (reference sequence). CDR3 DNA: TGTGCCAGCAGGACCCGGGACAGGGGGCGGGTGGGCACTGAAGCTTTCTTT. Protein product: CASRTRDRGRVGTEAFF.

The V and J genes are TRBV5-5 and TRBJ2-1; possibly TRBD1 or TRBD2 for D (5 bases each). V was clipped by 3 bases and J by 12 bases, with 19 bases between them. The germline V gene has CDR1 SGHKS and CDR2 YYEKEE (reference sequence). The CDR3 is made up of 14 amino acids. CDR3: CASSYSYIGTGQFF. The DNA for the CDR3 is TGTGCCAGCAGCTACTCCTATATAGGGACGGGGCAGTTCTTC.

The CDR3 protein is CASSEGKTSGSGETQYF. Written as DNA, the CDR3 is TGCGCCAGCAGTGAGGGGAAGACTAGCGGGAGTGGAGAGACCCAGTACTTC. The chain is built from TRBV10-1 and TRBJ2-5; 12 bases fit TRBD2. CDR1 and CDR2 (germline): WNHNN, SYGVQD (reference sequence). The CDR3 has 17 amino acids. V was clipped by 2 bases and J by 4 bases; unmatched bases: 8.

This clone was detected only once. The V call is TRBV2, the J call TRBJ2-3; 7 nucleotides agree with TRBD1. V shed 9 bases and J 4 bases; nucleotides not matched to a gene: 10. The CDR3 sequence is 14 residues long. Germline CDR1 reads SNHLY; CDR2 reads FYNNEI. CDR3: CASLRDRTSDTQYF. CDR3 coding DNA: TGTGCCAGTTTGAGGGACAGAACTTCAGATACGCAGTATTTT.

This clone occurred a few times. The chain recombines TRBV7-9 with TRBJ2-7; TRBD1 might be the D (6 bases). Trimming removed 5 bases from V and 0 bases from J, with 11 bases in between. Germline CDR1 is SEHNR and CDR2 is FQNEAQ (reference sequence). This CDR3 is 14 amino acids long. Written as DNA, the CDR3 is TGTGCCAGCAGCATACGGGACACCTCCTACGAGCAGTACTTC. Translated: CASSIRDTSYEQYF.

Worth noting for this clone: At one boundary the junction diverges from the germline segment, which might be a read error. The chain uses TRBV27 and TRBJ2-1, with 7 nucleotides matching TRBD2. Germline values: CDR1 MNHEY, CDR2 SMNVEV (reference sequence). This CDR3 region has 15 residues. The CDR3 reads CASSLLGGSNNGQFF. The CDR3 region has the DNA TGTGCCAGCAGTTTATTGGGAGGGTCGAACAATGGGCAGTTCTTC.

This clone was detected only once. CDR3: CASRGGLAFHYEQYF. The CDR3 nucleotides read TGTGCCAGCCGAGGGGGGCTAGCGTTCCACTACGAGCAGTACTTC. The rearrangement joins TRBV6-6 to TRBJ2-7; D tentatively reads TRBD1 or TRBD2 (6 bases each). The CDR3 spans 15 residues. Trimming took 8 bases from V and 3 from J, leaving 20 bases between them. Germline loops: CDR1 MNHNY, CDR2 SVGAGI (reference sequence).

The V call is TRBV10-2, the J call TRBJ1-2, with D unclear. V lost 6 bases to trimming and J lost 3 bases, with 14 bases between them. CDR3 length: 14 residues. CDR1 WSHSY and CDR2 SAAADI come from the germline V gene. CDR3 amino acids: CASSVRIRDYGYTF. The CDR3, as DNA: TGCGCCAGCAGCGTCAGGATTAGGGACTATGGCTACACCTTC.

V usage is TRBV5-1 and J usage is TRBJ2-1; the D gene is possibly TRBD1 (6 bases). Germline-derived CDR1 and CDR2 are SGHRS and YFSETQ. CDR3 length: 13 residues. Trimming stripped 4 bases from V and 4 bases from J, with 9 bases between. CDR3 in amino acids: CASSPDRYNEQFF. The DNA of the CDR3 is TGCGCCAGCAGCCCGGACAGATACAATGAGCAGTTCTTC. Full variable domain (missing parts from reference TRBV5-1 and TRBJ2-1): KAGVTQTPRYLIKTRGQQVTLSCSPISGHRSVSWYQQTPGQGLQFLFEYFSETQRNKGNFPGRFSGRQFSNSRSEMNVSTLELGDSALYLCASSPDRYNEQFFGPGTRLTVL.

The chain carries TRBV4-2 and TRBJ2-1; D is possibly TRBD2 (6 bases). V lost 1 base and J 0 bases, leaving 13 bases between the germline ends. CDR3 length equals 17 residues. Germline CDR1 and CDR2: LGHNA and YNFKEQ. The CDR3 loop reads CASSQGVGGNSYNEQFF. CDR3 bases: TGTGCCAGCAGCCAAGGAGTCGGGGGAAACTCCTACAATGAGCAGTTCTTC.